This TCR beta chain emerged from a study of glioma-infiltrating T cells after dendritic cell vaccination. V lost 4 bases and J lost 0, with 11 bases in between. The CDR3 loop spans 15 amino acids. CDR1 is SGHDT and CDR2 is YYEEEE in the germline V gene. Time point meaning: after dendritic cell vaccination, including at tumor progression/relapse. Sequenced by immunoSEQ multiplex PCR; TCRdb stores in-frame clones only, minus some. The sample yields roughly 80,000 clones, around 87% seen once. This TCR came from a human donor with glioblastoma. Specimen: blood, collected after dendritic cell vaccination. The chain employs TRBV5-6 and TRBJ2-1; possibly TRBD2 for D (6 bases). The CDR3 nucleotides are TGTGCCAGCAGCCGCCGGGGAGGCTCCTACAATGAGCAGTTCTTC. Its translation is CASSRRGGSYNEQFF.